This entry features one T cell receptor beta chain sequence. Its antigen is not identified. The sample is drawn from a study of T cells in tuberculosis. Study context: IGRA-negative adolescents, IGRA-positive adolescents with latent tuberculosis and adults with active tuberculosis formed this South African cohort. Study results and caveats: Using the GMM-specific repertoire gave about 85% accuracy versus roughly 70% with motifs. Shorter CDR3-alpha in active tuberculosis partly drove smaller distances.

The J segment lost 5 bases and the V segment lost 0 bases, leaving 5 bases of the junction unmatched. The CDR3 contains 15 residues. CDR1 and CDR2 (germline): LNHNV, YYDKDF (reference sequence). Latent tuberculosis screening used tuberculin skin test and IGRA at entry. Measured with immunoSEQ multiplex PCR; TCRdb has only the in-frame clones, and not every one. The table lists approximately 35,000 clones, around 97% of them singletons. The sample comprised PBMCs. The chain carries TRBV15 and TRBJ1-2; 8 nucleotides line up with TRBD1. This clonotype was sampled from a donor aged 10-29 years with latent tuberculosis or without tuberculosis infection. CDR3: CATSRDQGASYGYTF. As DNA, the CDR3 is TGTGCCACCAGCAGAGATCAGGGGGCTTCGTATGGCTACACCTTC.